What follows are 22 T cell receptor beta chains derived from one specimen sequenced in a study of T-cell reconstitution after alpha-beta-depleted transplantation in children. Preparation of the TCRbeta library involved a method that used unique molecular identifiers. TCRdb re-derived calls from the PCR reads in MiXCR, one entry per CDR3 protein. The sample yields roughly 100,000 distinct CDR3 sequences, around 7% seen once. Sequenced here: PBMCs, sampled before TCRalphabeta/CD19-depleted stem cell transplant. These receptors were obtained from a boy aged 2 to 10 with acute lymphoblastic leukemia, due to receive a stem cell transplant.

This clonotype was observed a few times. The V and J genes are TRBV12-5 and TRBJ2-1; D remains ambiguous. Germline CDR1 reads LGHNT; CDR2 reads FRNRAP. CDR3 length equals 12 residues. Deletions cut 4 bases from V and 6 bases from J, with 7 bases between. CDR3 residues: CASGSAGNEQFF. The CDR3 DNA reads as TGTGCTAGTGGTTCAGCCGGCAATGAGCAGTTCTTC.

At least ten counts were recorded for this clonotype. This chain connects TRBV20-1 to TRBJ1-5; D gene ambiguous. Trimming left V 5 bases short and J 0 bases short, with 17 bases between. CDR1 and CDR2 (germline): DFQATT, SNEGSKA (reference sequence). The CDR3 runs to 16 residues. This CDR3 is CSALRSGLNSNQPQHF. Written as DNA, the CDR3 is TGCAGTGCTCTAAGATCCGGGTTAAATAGCAATCAGCCCCAGCATTTT.

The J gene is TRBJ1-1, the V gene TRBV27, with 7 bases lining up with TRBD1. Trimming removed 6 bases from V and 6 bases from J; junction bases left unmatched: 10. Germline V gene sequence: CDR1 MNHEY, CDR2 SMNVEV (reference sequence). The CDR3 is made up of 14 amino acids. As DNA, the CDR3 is TGTGCCAGCAGCCCAACAGGGGCGCACGCTGAAGCTTTCTTT. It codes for CASSPTGAHAEAFF.

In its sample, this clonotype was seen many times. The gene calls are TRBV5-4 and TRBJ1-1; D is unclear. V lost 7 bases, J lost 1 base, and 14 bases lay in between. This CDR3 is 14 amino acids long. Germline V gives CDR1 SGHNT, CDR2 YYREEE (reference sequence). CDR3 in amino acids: CASLVELRNTEAFF. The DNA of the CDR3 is TGTGCCAGCTTGGTGGAACTTAGGAACACTGAAGCTTTCTTT. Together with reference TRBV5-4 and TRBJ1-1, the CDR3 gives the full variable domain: ETGVTQSPTHLIKTRGQQVTLRCSSQSGHNTVSWYQQALGQGPQFIFQYYREEENGRGNFPPRFSGLQFPNYSSELNVNALELDDSALYLCASLVELRNTEAFFGQGTRLTVV.

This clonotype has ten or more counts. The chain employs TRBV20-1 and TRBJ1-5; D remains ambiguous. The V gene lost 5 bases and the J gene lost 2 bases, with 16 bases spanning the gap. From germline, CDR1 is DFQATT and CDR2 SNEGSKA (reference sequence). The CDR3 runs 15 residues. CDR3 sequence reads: CSAPENPGGNQPQHF. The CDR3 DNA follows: TGCAGTGCTCCGGAGAACCCCGGGGGCAATCAGCCCCAGCATTTT.

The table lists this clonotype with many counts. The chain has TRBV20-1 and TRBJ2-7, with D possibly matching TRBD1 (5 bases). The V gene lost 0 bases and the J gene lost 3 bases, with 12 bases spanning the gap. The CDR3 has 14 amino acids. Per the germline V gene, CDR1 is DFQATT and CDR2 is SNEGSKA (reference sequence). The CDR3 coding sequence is TGCAGTGCTAGAGATACAGGCAGGTTCTACGAGCAGTACTTC. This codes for CSARDTGRFYEQYF.

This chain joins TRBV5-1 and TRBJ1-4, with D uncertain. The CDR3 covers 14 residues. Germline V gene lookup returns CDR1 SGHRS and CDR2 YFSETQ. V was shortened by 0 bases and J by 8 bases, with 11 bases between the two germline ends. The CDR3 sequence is CASSLEHRGEKLFF. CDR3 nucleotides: TGCGCCAGCAGCTTGGAGCACCGCGGGGAAAAACTGTTTTTT.

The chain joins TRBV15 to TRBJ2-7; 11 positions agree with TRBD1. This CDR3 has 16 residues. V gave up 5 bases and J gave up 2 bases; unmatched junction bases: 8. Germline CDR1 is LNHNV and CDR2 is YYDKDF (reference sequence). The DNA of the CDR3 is TGTGCCACCAGCTACATTCCGGGACAGGGGGCCTACGAGCAGTACTTC. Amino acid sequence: CATSYIPGQGAYEQYF.

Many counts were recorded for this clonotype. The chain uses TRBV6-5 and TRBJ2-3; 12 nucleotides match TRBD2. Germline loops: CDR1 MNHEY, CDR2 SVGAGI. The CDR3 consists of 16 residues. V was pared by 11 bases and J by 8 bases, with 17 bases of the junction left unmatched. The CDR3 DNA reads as TGTGCCTCCTCAACCGGGGCTAGCGGGGGGGCCAGTACGCAGTATTTT. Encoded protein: CASSTGASGGASTQYF.

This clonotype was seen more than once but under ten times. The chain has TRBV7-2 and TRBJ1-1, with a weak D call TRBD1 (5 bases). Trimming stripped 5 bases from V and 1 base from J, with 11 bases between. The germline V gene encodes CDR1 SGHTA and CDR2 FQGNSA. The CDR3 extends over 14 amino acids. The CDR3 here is CASSRLGGNTEAFF. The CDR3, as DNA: TGTGCCAGCAGCCGGCTTGGGGGGAACACTGAAGCTTTCTTT.

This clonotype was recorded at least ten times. CDR3 nucleotide sequence: TGCGCCAGCAGCCAAGAATGGACCATGAACACTGAAGCTTTCTTT. It is translated as CASSQEWTMNTEAFF. The gene calls are TRBV4-3 and TRBJ1-1; D gene uncertain. This CDR3 is 15 amino acids long. CDR1 is LGHNA, CDR2 YSLEER, per germline. V gave up 0 bases and J gave up 0 bases, with 8 bases separating them.

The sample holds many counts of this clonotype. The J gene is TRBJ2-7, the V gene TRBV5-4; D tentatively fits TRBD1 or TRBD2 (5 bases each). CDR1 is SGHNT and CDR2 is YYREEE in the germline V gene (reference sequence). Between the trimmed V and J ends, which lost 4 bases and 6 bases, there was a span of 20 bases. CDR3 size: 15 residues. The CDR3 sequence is CASSVGRGEFSEQYF. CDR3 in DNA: TGTGCCAGCAGCGTGGGACGAGGGGAATTCAGCGAGCAGTACTTC.

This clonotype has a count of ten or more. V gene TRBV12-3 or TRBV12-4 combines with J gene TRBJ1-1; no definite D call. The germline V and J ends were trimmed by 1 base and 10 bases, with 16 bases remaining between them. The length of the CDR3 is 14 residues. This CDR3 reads CASSLGASADRAFF. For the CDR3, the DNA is TGTGCCAGCAGTTTAGGGGCGTCAGCCGACCGAGCTTTCTTT.

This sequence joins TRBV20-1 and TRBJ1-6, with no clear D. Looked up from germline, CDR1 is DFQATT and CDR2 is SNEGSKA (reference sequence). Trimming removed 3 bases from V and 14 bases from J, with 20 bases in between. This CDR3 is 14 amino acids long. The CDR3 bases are TGCAGTGCTAGTGCCCGACCGGAAGGAAAGGCCCTCCACTTT. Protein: CSASARPEGKALHF.

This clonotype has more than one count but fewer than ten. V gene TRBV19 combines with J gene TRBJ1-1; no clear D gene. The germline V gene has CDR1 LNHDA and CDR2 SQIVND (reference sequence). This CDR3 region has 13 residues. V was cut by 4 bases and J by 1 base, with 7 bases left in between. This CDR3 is CASSKAGNTEAFF. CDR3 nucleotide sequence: TGTGCCAGTAGTAAGGCCGGGAACACTGAAGCTTTCTTT.

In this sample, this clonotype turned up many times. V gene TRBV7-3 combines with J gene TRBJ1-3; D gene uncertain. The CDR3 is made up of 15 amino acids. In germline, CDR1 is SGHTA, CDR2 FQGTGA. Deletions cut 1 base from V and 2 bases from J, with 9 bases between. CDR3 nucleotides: TGTGCCAGCAGCTTAAATACGGGAACTGGAAACACCATATATTTT. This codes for CASSLNTGTGNTIYF.

For the CDR3, the DNA is TGTGCCACCAGCAGAGACCCAGGGGGCCAGCCCCAGCATTTT. Protein: CATSRDPGGQPQHF. The V gene is TRBV15, the J gene TRBJ1-5, with 8 bases lining up with TRBD1. The CDR3 sequence is 14 residues long. Germline assignment: CDR1 LNHNV and CDR2 YYDKDF (reference sequence). With V trimmed by 0 bases and J by 7 bases, 2 bases remained unmatched.

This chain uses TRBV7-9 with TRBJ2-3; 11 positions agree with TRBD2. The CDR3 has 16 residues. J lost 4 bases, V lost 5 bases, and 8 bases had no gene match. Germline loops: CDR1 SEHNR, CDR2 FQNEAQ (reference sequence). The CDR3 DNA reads TGTGCCAGCAGCCTCGGGGTAGCGGGGGGGCCAGATACGCAGTATTTT. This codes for CASSLGVAGGPDTQYF.

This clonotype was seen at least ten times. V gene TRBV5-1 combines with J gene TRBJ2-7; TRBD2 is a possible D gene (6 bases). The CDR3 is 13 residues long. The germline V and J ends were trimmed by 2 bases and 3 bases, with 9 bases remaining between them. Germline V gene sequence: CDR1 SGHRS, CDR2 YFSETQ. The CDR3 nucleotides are TGCGCCAGCAGCTTCCAGGACTACTACGAGCAGTACTTC. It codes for CASSFQDYYEQYF.

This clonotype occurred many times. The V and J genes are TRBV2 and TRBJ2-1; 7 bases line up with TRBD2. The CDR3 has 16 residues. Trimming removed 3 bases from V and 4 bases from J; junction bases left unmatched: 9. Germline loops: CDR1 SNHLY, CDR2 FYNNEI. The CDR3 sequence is CASSEVEIAGYNEQFF. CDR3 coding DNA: TGTGCCAGCAGTGAGGTAGAAATAGCGGGTTACAATGAGCAGTTCTTC.

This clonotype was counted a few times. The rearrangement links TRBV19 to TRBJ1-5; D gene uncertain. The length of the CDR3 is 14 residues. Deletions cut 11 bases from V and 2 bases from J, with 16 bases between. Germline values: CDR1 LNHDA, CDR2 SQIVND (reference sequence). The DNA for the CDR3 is TGTGCCTCCCAGGTTCCGGGTCGCAATCAGCCCCAGCATTTT. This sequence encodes CASQVPGRNQPQHF.

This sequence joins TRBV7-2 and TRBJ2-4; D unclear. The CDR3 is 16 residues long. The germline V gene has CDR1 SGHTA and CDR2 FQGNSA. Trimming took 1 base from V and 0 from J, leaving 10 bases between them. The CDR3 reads CASSLGQDGAKNIQYF. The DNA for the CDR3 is TGTGCCAGCAGCTTAGGGCAGGATGGAGCCAAAAACATTCAGTACTTC.